A single sample gave rise to the 4 T cell receptor beta chains below, sequenced in a study of T-cell memory formation after mild COVID-19. One entry per CDR3 protein results from TCRdb running MiXCR on the 5' RACE reads. The table lists about 410,000 distinct CDR3 sequences, more than 20% of them singletons. Material for sequencing was PBMCs or a T cell subset sorted from them (not recorded which). These receptor sequences come from an adult woman who had mild COVID-19 (a few samples of this study predate the infection). Cell type and time point are not known.

The chain is built from TRBV7-2 and TRBJ2-3; tentative D call: TRBD2 (6 bases). The germline V gene has CDR1 SGHTA and CDR2 FQGNSA. Trimming stripped 4 bases from V and 9 bases from J, with 11 bases between. This CDR3 contains 12 residues. The CDR3 DNA sequence: TGTGCCAGCAGCTCGGGACTCCACACGCAGTATTTT. Translation gives CASSSGLHTQYF.

DNA of the CDR3: TGTGCCAGCTCCCCCAAATCAGGGGTGAACACTGAAGCTTTCTTT. As protein: CASSPKSGVNTEAFF. This chain connects TRBV18 to TRBJ1-1, with D maybe TRBD1 (6 bases). The V end was cut by 6 bases, the J end by 0 bases, with 14 bases between. Germline loops: CDR1 KGHSH, CDR2 LQKENI. The CDR3 is 15 amino acids. Drawing the rest from reference TRBV18 and TRBJ1-1, the complete variable domain is NAGVMQNPRHLVRRRGQEARLRCSPMKGHSHVYWYRQLPEEGLKFMVYLQKENIIDESGMPKERFSAEFPKEGPSILRIQQVVRGDSAAYFCASSPKSGVNTEAFFGQGTRLTVV.

This clonotype was counted a few times. The J gene is TRBJ1-1, the V gene TRBV11-3; D unresolved. Germline CDR1 is SGHNT and CDR2 is YENEEA. V lost 5 bases and J 3 bases, leaving 16 bases between the germline ends. The CDR3 extends over 15 amino acids. CDR3 nucleotides: TGTGCCAGCAGCCCTACCAGCACAGTTCACACTGAAGCTTTCTTT. It translates to CASSPTSTVHTEAFF.

This clonotype was counted between two and nine times. This chain links TRBV30 with TRBJ1-5; D possibly corresponds to TRBD1 (6 bases). Germline V lookup: CDR1 GTSNPN, CDR2 SVGIG (reference sequence). V dropped 3 bases and J dropped 4 bases, with 16 bases sitting between them. This CDR3 has 15 residues. In DNA, the CDR3 is TGTGCCTGGAGAGGACAGAGCGGGATGAATCAGCCCCAGCATTTT. Its translation: CAWRGQSGMNQPQHF.